This TCR beta chain stems from a study of blood T cell repertoires in COVID-19. Study summary: COVID-19 samples, acute and convalescent, were from the United States, Italy and Spain. In each case, the material was cDNA or gDNA derived from T cells, B-cell-depleted T cells, or PBMCs.

V lost 1 base and J lost 6, with 12 bases in between. This CDR3 has 14 amino acids. CDR1 LGHNA and CDR2 YNFKEQ come from the germline V gene. In the original analysis: Quantification of nucleated cells was approximated via reference gene primer amplification. The repertoire was sequenced with immunoSEQ multiplex PCR; TCRdb's copy has only in-frame clones and lacks some. The V and J calls and clone size are taken from that table; D and trimming were inferred from the DNA. The table shows 60,000 or so clones, with approximately 80% occurring only once. This sequence joins TRBV4-2 and TRBJ1-1; D uncertain. The sample was peripheral blood. This clonotype originated in a human donor in a cohort sampled during active COVID-19. CDR3: CASSQATVIAEAFF. CDR3 coding DNA: TGTGCCAGCAGCCAAGCCACCGTTATAGCTGAAGCTTTCTTT.